The rows below give T cell receptor beta chains drawn from one sample of a study of cytomegalovirus exposure and HLA in healthy donors. This table comes from immunoSEQ multiplex PCR, and its TCRdb copy is limited to in-frame clones, with some not included. The sample includes about 150,000 clones, approximately 86% of them seen just once. The specimen sequenced was PBMCs. These receptors were collected from a human donor in good health. Both conserved end residues are part of each CDR3. D genes are given only for firm matches. Rows give clone size only sometimes, using once, few, many, or a class for an expanded clone.

.,TRBJ2-7,15,TRBD1,TRBV18,TGTGCCAGCTCAGAGGGACAGCAGAGCTCCTACGAGCAGTACTTC,CASSEGQQSSYEQYF
.,TRBJ2-7,13,.,TRBV29-1,TGCAGCGTCCGAGGGGGTTCCTCCTACGAGCAGTACTTC,CSVRGGSSYEQYF
.,TRBJ1-5,17,.,TRBV28,TGTGCCAGCAGTCCACCATGGGCCGGTTATAGCAATCAGCCCCAGCATTTT,CASSPPWAGYSNQPQHF
.,TRBJ1-6,16,.,TRBV4-1,TGCGCCAGCAGCCAAGTGGGGCAGATAGCAGGGTCACCCCTCCACTTT,CASSQVGQIAGSPLHF
.,TRBJ1-2,15,.,TRBV7-2,TGTGCCAGCAGCTTAGTGTTGGCGGGGCACAATGGCTACACCTTC,CASSLVLAGHNGYTF
.,TRBJ2-1,15,TRBD2,TRBV5-1,TGCGCCAGCAGCATCACTAGCGGGAGTAACAATGAGCAGTTCTTC,CASSITSGSNNEQFF
.,TRBJ1-3,14,.,TRBV6-6,TGTGCCAGTGGGGGGGGAAACTCTGGAAACACCATATATTTT,CASGGGNSGNTIYF
.,TRBJ1-1,16,TRBD1,TRBV27,TGTGCCAGCAGGCTAAGACCGGGACAGGGACTCACCGAAGCTTTCTTT,CASRLRPGQGLTEAFF
.,TRBJ2-7,15,TRBD2,TRBV7-6,TGTGCCAGCAGCTTACCGGGACTAGCGGGGTACGAGCAGTACTTC,CASSLPGLAGYEQYF
.,TRBJ2-4,17,TRBD2,TRBV2,TGTGCCAGCGGAATTTCTAGCGGGAGTCCTTGGAAAAACATTCAGTACTTC,CASGISSGSPWKNIQYF
.,TRBJ2-7,14,TRBD2,TRBV6-1,TGTGCCAGCGGACTAGCGGGAGGGCCTTACGAGCAGTACTTC,CASGLAGGPYEQYF
.,TRBJ2-1,14,TRBD2,TRBV19,TGTGCCAGTAGACCGCGCGGGAGTATGAATGAGCAGTTCTTC,CASRPRGSMNEQFF
.,TRBJ1-4,14,TRBD1,TRBV6-1,TGTGCCAGCAAATCAGGGGGAGCTAATGAAAAACTGTTTTTT,CASKSGGANEKLFF
.,TRBJ2-7,16,TRBD1,TRBV5-1,TGCGCCAGCAGCTTTGCTTGGGACAGGGGGTCCTACGAGCAGTACTTC,CASSFAWDRGSYEQYF
.,TRBJ1-5,14,.,TRBV5-1,TGCGCCAGCAGCTTGGAAGCAGGGGATCAGCCCCAGCATTTT,CASSLEAGDQPQHF
few,TRBJ2-5,14,.,TRBV10-3,TGTGCCATCAGTGAAGCGACAGTAGGAGAGACCCAGTACTTC,CAISEATVGETQYF
.,TRBJ2-1,11,.,TRBV7-6,TGTGCCAGCAGCCCCGGTAATGAGCAGTTCTTC,CASSPGNEQFF
.,TRBJ2-1,14,TRBD2,TRBV13,TGTGCCAGCAGCCCTGGACTAGCGGGAGTTGAGCAGTTCTTC,CASSPGLAGVEQFF
.,TRBJ1-5,13,.,TRBV4-2,TGTGCCAGCAGCCAAGGGGAGTATCAGCCCCAGCATTTT,CASSQGEYQPQHF
once,TRBJ2-7,14,.,TRBV30,TGTGCCTGGAAGGATGTGACTATAGGAGGCGAGCAGTACTTC,CAWKDVTIGGEQYF
.,TRBJ2-7,16,TRBD1,TRBV15,TGTGCCACCAGCAGAGATGCGGGGACAGGGGTCTACGAGCAGTACTTC,CATSRDAGTGVYEQYF
.,TRBJ2-7,14,TRBD2,TRBV4-1,TGCGCCAGCAGCCAAGAGCGGGGGGCCGACGAGCAGTACTTC,CASSQERGADEQYF
.,TRBJ1-2,15,.,TRBV5-6,TGTGCCAGCAGCTTGGCCAAGGGGCCCTTAAGGGGCTACACCTTC,CASSLAKGPLRGYTF
.,TRBJ1-2,14,.,TRBV6-1,TGTGCCAGCAGCGGACAGCGAAATTCGAAACCTTACACCTTC,CASSGQRNSKPYTF
.,TRBJ2-5,15,.,TRBV11-3,TGTGCCAGCAGCCAGGGGTGGACAGACCAAGAGACCCAGTACTTC,CASSQGWTDQETQYF
.,TRBJ2-3,16,TRBD2,TRBV10-3,TGTGCCATCAGTGCGCTAGCGGGGGGGCCTTTAGATACGCAGTATTTT,CAISALAGGPLDTQYF
.,TRBJ1-1,11,TRBD1,TRBV20-1,TGCAGTGCTAGGACAGGGGGCGAAGCTTTCTTT,CSARTGGEAFF
.,TRBJ2-5,13,TRBD1,TRBV6-4,TGTGCCAGCAGTAGGGGGCCCCAAGAGACCCAGTACTTC,CASSRGPQETQYF
.,TRBJ1-4,14,.,TRBV5-4,TGTGCCAGCAGCTTGACAGGGACTAATGAAAAACTGTTTTTT,CASSLTGTNEKLFF
.,TRBJ2-5,14,.,TRBV7-3,TGTGCCAGCAGCTTATCTGCTAGTTCGGAGACCCAGTACTTC,CASSLSASSETQYF
.,TRBJ2-5,13,.,TRBV19,TGTGCCAGTAGTAACCGGGTGCAAGAGACCCAGTACTTC,CASSNRVQETQYF
once,TRBJ2-2,15,.,TRBV7-9,TGTGCCAGCAGCGTTACAGGGGGGGACACCGGGGAGCTGTTTTTT,CASSVTGGDTGELFF
.,TRBJ1-1,15,TRBD1,TRBV10-3,TGTGCCATCAGTGAGTCCGGGACAGGGCCCACTGAAGCTTTCTTT,CAISESGTGPTEAFF
.,TRBJ1-5,12,.,TRBV15,TGTGCCACTAAAGGGGGCAATCAGCCCCAGCATTTT,CATKGGNQPQHF
.,TRBJ2-5,15,TRBD2,TRBV6-1,TGTGCCAGCAGTGTGGGGCCAACTAGCGTCGAGACCCAGTACTTC,CASSVGPTSVETQYF
once,TRBJ1-1,15,.,TRBV29-1,TGCAGCGCCCTAGACAGGAGAGGGGTGAACACTGAAGCTTTCTTT,CSALDRRGVNTEAFF
.,TRBJ1-1,17,TRBD1,TRBV28,TGTGCCAGCAGGCCAAGTCCCGGGACAGGGTTGGACACTGAAGCTTTCTTT,CASRPSPGTGLDTEAFF
once,TRBJ1-2,14,.,TRBV15,TGTGCCACCAGGAAGAGGAGGGGTAACTATGGCTACACCTTC,CATRKRRGNYGYTF
.,TRBJ2-4,17,TRBD1,TRBV11-2,TGTGCCAGCAGCTTTAGACAGGGCTTCCTAGCCAAAAACATTCAGTACTTC,CASSFRQGFLAKNIQYF
.,TRBJ2-7,13,.,TRBV5-4,TGTGCCAGCAACAATATAGGGGCCTACGAGCAGTACTTC,CASNNIGAYEQYF
.,TRBJ2-7,11,TRBD1,TRBV28,TGTGCCAGCAGTTTATCCGGGACAGCGTACTTC,CASSLSGTAYF
.,TRBJ1-3,14,.,TRBV19,TGTGCCAGTAACGGAGAATTGCAGAGAAACACCATATATTTT,CASNGELQRNTIYF
.,TRBJ1-1,16,TRBD1,TRBV25-1,TGTGCCAGCAGTTTTGGACAGGGGAGAGCTATCACTGAAGCTTTCTTT,CASSFGQGRAITEAFF
.,TRBJ2-7,13,.,TRBV5-6,TGTGCCAGCAGCTTGACAGCTTCCTACGAGCAGTACTTC,CASSLTASYEQYF
.,TRBJ2-7,14,.,TRBV5-5,TGTGCCAGCAGCTTGGTGGCTGGTGCCTACGAGCAGTACTTC,CASSLVAGAYEQYF
.,TRBJ2-7,13,.,TRBV6-6,TGTGCCAGCAGTTACAAGCATCGGTACGAGCAGTACTTC,CASSYKHRYEQYF
.,TRBJ1-2,13,.,TRBV29-1,TGCAGCGTCAAAGGGGTGGGGGCCGGTGGCTACACCTTC,CSVKGVGAGGYTF
few,TRBJ2-1,15,TRBD1,TRBV27,TGTGCCAGCAGTTTATCCTCCGGGACAGGGTATGAGCAGTTCTTC,CASSLSSGTGYEQFF
.,TRBJ1-4,16,TRBD1,TRBV11-2,TGTGCCAGCAGCTTCCTGGGGACAGGGGCTAATGAAAAACTGTTTTTT,CASSFLGTGANEKLFF
.,TRBJ1-1,13,TRBD1,TRBV9,TGTGCCAGCAGCGTAGAAGGTCCAGGGGGAGCTTTCTTT,CASSVEGPGGAFF
.,TRBJ2-3,15,.,TRBV10-3,TGTGCCATCAACGGGGCGGGGGCTACAACAGATACGCAGTATTTT,CAINGAGATTDTQYF
few,TRBJ2-7,15,TRBD1,TRBV10-3,TGTGCCATCAGTGAGATGGACAGGCGGACCTACGAGCAGTACTTC,CAISEMDRRTYEQYF
once,TRBJ2-7,13,.,TRBV5-1,TGCGCCAGCAGCTTGGTCGGGTCCTACGAGCAGTACTTC,CASSLVGSYEQYF